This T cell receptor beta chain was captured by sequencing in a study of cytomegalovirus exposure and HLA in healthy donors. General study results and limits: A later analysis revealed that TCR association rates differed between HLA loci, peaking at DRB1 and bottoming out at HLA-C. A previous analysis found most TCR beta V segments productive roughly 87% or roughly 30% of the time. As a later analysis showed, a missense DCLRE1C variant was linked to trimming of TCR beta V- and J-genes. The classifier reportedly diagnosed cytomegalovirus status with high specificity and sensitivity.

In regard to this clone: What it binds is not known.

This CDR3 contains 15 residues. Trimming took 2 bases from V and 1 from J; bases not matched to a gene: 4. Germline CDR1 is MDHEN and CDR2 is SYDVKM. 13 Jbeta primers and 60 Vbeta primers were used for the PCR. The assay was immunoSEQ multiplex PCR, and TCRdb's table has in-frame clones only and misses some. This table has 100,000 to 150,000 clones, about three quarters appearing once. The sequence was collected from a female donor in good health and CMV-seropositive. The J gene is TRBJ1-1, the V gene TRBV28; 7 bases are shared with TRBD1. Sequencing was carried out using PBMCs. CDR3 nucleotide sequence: TGTGCCAGCAGTTTACCGGGACAGACGAACACTGAAGCTTTCTTT. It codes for CASSLPGQTNTEAFF. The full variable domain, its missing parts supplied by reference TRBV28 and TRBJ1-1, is DVKVTQSSRYLVKRTGEKVFLECVQDMDHENMFWYRQDPGLGLRLIYFSYDVKMKEKGDIPEGYSVSREKKERFSLILESASTNQTSMYLCASSLPGQTNTEAFFGQGTRLTVV.